This T cell receptor (beta chain) was sequenced for a study of shared T cell receptors in the human thymus. The CDR3 runs to 18 residues. Germline assignment: CDR1 SGHRS and CDR2 YFSETQ. V lost 0 bases and J lost 8, with 26 bases in between. Sequencing used immunoSEQ multiplex PCR; TCRdb keeps in-frame clones, though not all of them. The sample has 550,000 to 800,000 clones, over 75% seen once; the top ten hold roughly 0.01%. This sample was also put to use in a study of human thymus T cells. Per that paper: Thymic samples were excised during corrective heart operations. Usage of V and J genes appeared biased in thymic and blood repertoires.

This sequence originates from a girl in the first two years of life with a congenital heart defect. The gene calls are TRBV5-1 and TRBJ1-2; D perhaps matches TRBD1 (5 bases). Material for sequencing was thymocytes. The DNA of the CDR3 is TGCGCCAGCAGCTTGGAAGGGGATTCCTCATCTCGGATATGGGGCTACACCTTC. Translation: CASSLEGDSSSRIWGYTF.